Below, one T cell receptor (beta chain) is given with its context. Its antigen is unknown. Per-base quality was not reported, and no clone a single base away is much larger than it. The entry originates in a study of shared clonotypes between healthy human individuals (dated by TCRdb to 2018 to 2021). Turning to the overall study: The cohort included a few men and a couple of women between 18 and 49 years of age. For each donor, CD4 naive and CD4 memory were each run on three plates, CD8 naive on two plates, and CD8 memory on one plate. To estimate repertoire size and how much clonotypes are shared between individuals, the study performed deep sequencing of blood TCR repertoires from roughly five healthy adults. To increase sequencing depth and limit assay-specific biases, different laboratories used diverse techniques to prepare libraries and sequence TCR repertoires. Each donor's leukapheresis produced roughly between roughly 0.85 and 10 billion PBMCs.

Including cysteine and phenylalanine, the CDR3 has 17 amino acids. Only CDR3 DNA is held: 51 bases, read in frame from base 1. The germline V gene provides CDR1 MDHEN and CDR2 SYDVKM. V loses 3 bases at its end and J loses 2 bases; junction bases beyond the gene matches: 6. Using the deep immunoSEQ assay, TCR CDR3 regions were amplified from genomic DNA by multiplex PCR. For each cell subset, the extracted genomic DNA was distributed evenly across all wells of several immunoSEQ 96-well plates, and each plate served as one replicate. For sorted subsets, 200 ng of genomic DNA, equivalent to some 30,000 T cell genomes, went into each replicate PCR. The purified libraries were quantified using a Qubit 3.0 fluorometer, sized with a Bioanalyzer 2100, and then quantified again using the KAPA Library Quantification kit. Each immunoSEQ 96-well plate was sequenced on its own single-read 150-cycle Illumina NextSeq 550 flow cell. In the authors' own workflow: Because only junctional sequences without quality scores were contained in the immunoSEQ output, filtering matching that applied to full-length reads could not be performed. Sequences were annotated with PyIR, a Python wrapper for IgBLAST v1.9, using IMGT germline references to assign V/J genes and CDR3. Reads with weak V/J assignments (E-value above 1e-6), missing CDR3, stop codons, out-of-frame junctions, or ambiguous translated residues were removed. V3J clonotypes were defined by identical inferred V gene, J gene, and CDR3 amino acid sequence. The percentage overlap between two repertoires was calculated by dividing the number of shared unique clonotypes by the size of the smaller repertoire. RTK rarefaction, the Chao1 estimator, and Recon v2.1 estimates of unobserved clonotypes were used to assess repertoire richness. OLGA was used to compute generation probabilities for all TCRbeta clonotypes that the gDNA method yielded from a handful of donors. Entries here come from immuneACCESS through TCRdb and include only in-frame sequences with V and J called. Some clones fail to appear in such tables; in the studies checked, an unresolved V gene covers under half of the shortfall, and the cause of the remainder is unknown. Clonal size and the V and J genes are those of that table, whereas D and trimming came from the DNA. Present in this sample are roughly 2.2 million clones, 93% of which were seen just once. 0.39% of the sample is held by the ten biggest clonotypes.

Here is what the overall study found, with its caveats: Based on pairwise subsampling, the degree of clonotype sharing among donors was expected to be affected by sequencing depth. Even with the large sequencing depth, rarefaction of the sorted-subset datasets indicated that sequencing was incomplete. Only blood was sampled, and tissue TCR repertoires likely differ from those in blood. Clonotypes shared by all four sorted-subset donors showed higher generation probabilities than non-shared clonotypes. Sharing across a few donors was observed for approximately 4.6% of naive CD4, 3.5% of naive CD8, 2% to 2.5% of memory CD4, and about 0.4% of memory CD8 clonotypes. The small number of donors limited the genetic and exposure-history diversity represented. Naive subsets generally had larger estimated clonotype richness than memory subsets.

Healthy HIV-negative adults with no recently reported acute infections or vaccinations were included as donors. All donors were Caucasian adults living in Nashville, Tennessee, USA. CD4+ T cells were enriched by magnetic negative selection; naive cells were then positively selected on CD45RA, and the negative fraction formed the memory subset. After blood collection by leukapheresis, PBMCs were isolated using Ficoll-Histopaque density gradient centrifugation and then cryopreserved in the vapor phase of liquid nitrogen. Analytical flow cytometry was used to check the purity and quantity of every magnetically sorted T cell population. Each sorted fraction had its genomic DNA isolated and then quantified by UV absorbance on a Nanodrop 2000c.

The TCR originated in a man aged 18 to 35 in good health. Some clones in this sample may be carry-over from other donors' samples. The chain joins TRBV28 to TRBJ2-3; 12 bases in the middle match TRBD2. Sequenced material: naive CD4+ T cells from PBMCs. The intended sense of this specimen's cell subset or site label: CD45RA+ positively selected. Here is the DNA: TGTGCCAGCAGTTTTCGGGCTAGCGGGAGGGTCACAGATACGCAGTATTTT. Translated, it gives CASSFRASGRVTDTQYF. When the CDR3 is completed using the reference TRBV28 and TRBJ2-3 genes on either side, the full variable domain is DVKVTQSSRYLVKRTGEKVFLECVQDMDHENMFWYRQDPGLGLRLIYFSYDVKMKEKGDIPEGYSVSREKKERFSLILESASTNQTSMYLCASSFRASGRVTDTQYFGPGTRLTVL.